Listed below are T cell receptor beta chains from one sample, sequenced in a study of T cell responses to AZD1222 COVID-19 vaccine. TCRdb's table, derived via immunoSEQ multiplex PCR, lists solely in-frame clones and lacks some. The sample consists of 85,000 to 130,000 clones, roughly nine tenths of them appearing once. The source was peripheral blood, collected on day 0 of AZD1222 vaccination. Source of these receptors: an adult in good health. CDR3s include the opening cysteine and the closing phenylalanine or tryptophan. Fields, in order: clone size, V gene, D gene, J gene, CDR3 protein, CDR3 DNA. D genes are given only for firm matches. Where a row states a size, it is once, few, many or the class of an expanded clone; other rows omit it.

>large|TRBV2|.|TRBJ2-7
CASSVLANEQYF
TGTGCCAGCAGTGTGCTAGCGAACGAGCAGTACTTC
>.|TRBV7-9|.|TRBJ1-2
CASRQLTGNYGYTF
TGTGCCAGCAGACAATTGACGGGGAACTATGGCTACACCTTC
>.|TRBV28|.|TRBJ1-1
CASSPPSGRVNTEAFF
TGTGCCAGCAGTCCCCCTTCGGGCAGGGTGAACACTGAAGCTTTCTTT
>.|TRBV28|TRBD2|TRBJ2-7
CASSLLASGRTLQYF
TGTGCCAGCAGTTTATTGGCTAGCGGGAGGACGTTGCAGTACTTC
>.|TRBV14|.|TRBJ1-1
CASSQGYRNRQAFF
TGTGCCAGCAGCCAAGGATACAGGAATAGACAGGCTTTCTTT
>.|TRBV2|.|TRBJ1-2
CASRDLGYGYTF
TGTGCCAGCAGGGACCTGGGATATGGCTACACCTTC
>.|TRBV7-3|TRBD2|TRBJ2-2
CASSPGLGNTGELFF
TGTGCCAGCAGCCCGGGACTAGGTAACACCGGGGAGCTGTTTTTT
>.|TRBV5-1|TRBD1|TRBJ2-1
CASSLNMGQGNEQFF
TGCGCCAGCAGCTTGAATATGGGACAGGGTAATGAGCAGTTCTTC
>.|TRBV30|TRBD1|TRBJ1-5
CAWRGTGGAAQHF
TGTGCCTGGAGAGGGACAGGGGGCGCGGCCCAGCATTTT
>.|TRBV18|TRBD1|TRBJ2-5
CASSPGQEQETQYF
TGTGCCAGCTCACCGGGACAGGAACAAGAGACCCAGTACTTC
>once|TRBV1|.|TRBJ2-1
CTSSLRGGPSYNEQFF
TGCACCAGCAGCCTGCGGGGGGGCCCTTCCTACAATGAGCAGTTCTTC
>.|TRBV6-5|.|TRBJ2-5
CATSRVRQETQYF
TGTGCCACCAGCAGGGTGCGGCAGGAGACCCAGTACTTC
>.|TRBV29-1|.|TRBJ2-7
CSVEVDSRDEQYF
TGCAGCGTTGAAGTCGACAGTCGCGACGAGCAGTACTTC
>.|TRBV4-1|.|TRBJ1-3
CASSLGADFSGNTIYF
TGCGCCAGCAGCCTGGGGGCGGATTTCTCTGGAAACACCATATATTTT
>.|TRBV19|.|TRBJ2-3
CASTPRSVGTDTQYF
TGTGCCAGTACCCCTAGGAGCGTTGGCACAGATACGCAGTATTTT
>.|TRBV15|.|TRBJ2-5
CATSLKSAGVETQYF
TGTGCCACCAGCCTCAAATCGGCAGGGGTGGAGACCCAGTACTTC
>.|TRBV11-2|TRBD1|TRBJ2-5
CASSHQQGSQETQYF
TGTGCCAGCAGCCATCAACAGGGGTCCCAAGAGACCCAGTACTTC
>.|TRBV9|.|TRBJ1-1
CASSPPGGARTEAFF
TGTGCCAGCAGCCCCCCTGGGGGGGCGCGGACTGAAGCTTTCTTT
>.|TRBV28|TRBD1|TRBJ1-2
CASSPGQGGYGYTF
TGTGCCAGCAGCCCCGGACAGGGAGGCTATGGCTACACCTTC
>.|TRBV6-5|TRBD1|TRBJ1-5
CASSLGQGYQPQHF
TGTGCCAGCAGTCTTGGACAGGGCTACCAGCCCCAGCATTTT
>.|TRBV5-1|.|TRBJ1-3
CASSFGRASGNTIYF
TGCGCCAGCAGCTTCGGGCGGGCGTCTGGAAACACCATATATTTT
>.|TRBV7-9|TRBD1|TRBJ1-2
CASNNPIEGGVSGYTF
TGTGCCAGCAACAATCCCATTGAAGGGGGCGTTTCTGGCTACACCTTC
>.|TRBV11-2|TRBD1|TRBJ1-3
CASSSTGGDTIYF
TGTGCCAGCAGTTCAACAGGGGGAGACACCATATATTTT
>.|TRBV18|.|TRBJ1-6
CASSPTSHRNSPLHF
TGTGCCAGCTCACCAACGAGCCATCGGAATTCACCCCTCCACTTT
>.|TRBV7-8|.|TRBJ1-5
CASSRNLGGQPQHF
TGTGCCAGCAGTAGGAACTTGGGGGGTCAGCCCCAGCATTTT
>.|TRBV6-6|.|TRBJ2-1
CASSYSGSRYNEQFF
TGTGCCAGCAGTTACTCGGGTTCCAGATACAATGAGCAGTTCTTC
>.|TRBV2|.|TRBJ1-2
CASSRTAYGYTF
TGTGCCAGCAGTAGGACAGCCTATGGCTACACCTTC
>.|TRBV27|.|TRBJ1-2
CASSFFAGANYGYTF
TGTGCCAGCAGTTTTTTTGCAGGAGCCAACTATGGCTACACCTTC
>.|TRBV5-1|.|TRBJ2-2
CASSLAERNTGELFF
TGCGCCAGCAGCTTGGCCGAACGGAACACCGGGGAGCTGTTTTTT
>.|TRBV5-1|TRBD1|TRBJ2-2
CASSYRQGPTGELFF
TGCGCCAGCAGTTATCGACAGGGGCCCACCGGGGAGCTGTTTTTT
>.|TRBV18|.|TRBJ2-5
CASSPAQRETQYF
TGTGCCAGCTCACCGGCACAACGAGAGACCCAGTACTTC
>.|TRBV5-1|TRBD1|TRBJ2-7
CASSRGQGGGYEQYF
TGCGCCAGCAGCCGAGGACAGGGAGGTGGTTACGAGCAGTACTTC
>.|TRBV19|.|TRBJ1-1
CASSMASLKTEAFF
TGTGCCAGTAGTATGGCGAGCCTCAAGACTGAAGCTTTCTTT
>.|TRBV6-5|.|TRBJ1-5
CASMVGIQPQHF
TGTGCCAGCATGGTGGGAATTCAGCCCCAGCATTTT
>.|TRBV5-1|.|TRBJ1-4
CASSSVTGSQEKLFF
TGCGCCAGCAGCTCCGTAACAGGGTCCCAGGAAAAACTGTTTTTT
>.|TRBV4-2|TRBD2|TRBJ2-2
CASSHTGGGADTGELFF
TGTGCCAGCAGCCATACAGGCGGGGGGGCCGACACCGGGGAGCTGTTTTTT
>.|TRBV5-8|TRBD1|TRBJ2-5
CASSLGQGFGQETQYF
TGTGCCAGCAGCCTCGGACAGGGTTTCGGCCAAGAGACCCAGTACTTC
>.|TRBV11-2|TRBD1|TRBJ1-2
CASSLVLVKGARGYTF
TGTGCCAGCAGCTTAGTTCTAGTTAAGGGGGCGAGGGGCTACACCTTC
>.|TRBV25-1|.|TRBJ1-4
CASSEYRGQGSEKLFF
TGTGCCAGCAGTGAATATAGGGGCCAGGGCAGCGAAAAACTGTTTTTT
>.|TRBV5-1|.|TRBJ2-3
CASSLLADRQYF
TGCGCCAGCAGCTTACTAGCCGATAGGCAGTATTTT
>.|TRBV5-1|.|TRBJ2-1
CASALGDTYNEQFF
TGCGCCAGCGCATTAGGGGACACTTACAATGAGCAGTTCTTC
>.|TRBV27|TRBD1|TRBJ1-6
CASSYRTGISPLHF
TGTGCCAGCAGCTATCGGACAGGGATCTCACCCCTCCACTTT
>.|TRBV13|TRBD2|TRBJ2-3
CASSPRLAGGLDTQYF
TGTGCCAGCAGCCCCCGACTAGCGGGGGGCCTAGATACGCAGTATTTT
>.|TRBV5-5|TRBD1|TRBJ2-3
CASSLVGQSTDTQYF
TGTGCCAGCAGCTTGGTGGGACAGAGCACAGATACGCAGTATTTT
>.|TRBV5-4|TRBD1|TRBJ2-7
CASSWKGQSLYEQYF
TGTGCCAGCAGCTGGAAGGGACAGAGCCTCTACGAGCAGTACTTC
>.|TRBV28|.|TRBJ1-2
CASSPDSYGYTF
TGTGCCAGCAGCCCTGACAGCTATGGCTACACCTTC